Listed here is a single T cell receptor beta chain. Its antigen remains undetermined. One base away there is no much larger clone; base qualities are not given. Receptor libraries were prepared by the immunoSEQ multiplex PCR assay. What TCRdb holds here is the immuneACCESS table cut down to in-frame rearrangements. Part of the clones is not present; checked against another copy, under half of the missing clones reflect an unresolved V gene, and the others are unexplained. The sample table shows 69,000 or so clones, and about 91% are seen once. In total, the top ten clones hold 0.25% to 0.3% of the sample. These data belong to a study of T cell changes during pregnancy in multiple sclerosis (dated by TCRdb to the late 2010s). Turning to the overall study: Changes in the T cell repertoire over the course of pregnancy were examined in this study in women with multiple sclerosis.

The germline V gene encodes CDR1 SGHRS and CDR2 YFSETQ. From the cysteine through the phenylalanine, the CDR3 covers 15 amino acids. Of all the DNA, just the CDR3 is kept, 45 bases in frame from base 1. Unmatched junction bases come to 6, with V trimmed by 2 bases and J by 3 bases. This clonotype was sampled from a female donor in good health, enrolled as a control in a pregnancy study. Sequencing used CD4+ T cells from peripheral blood mononuclear cells, obtained in the third trimester of pregnancy. The receptor chain draws on TRBV5-1 and TRBJ2-3; 7 junctional bases match TRBD2. CDR3 protein: CASSFQAGITDTQYF. Read as DNA, the sequence is TGCGCCAGCAGCTTCCAAGCGGGGATAACAGATACGCAGTATTTT.